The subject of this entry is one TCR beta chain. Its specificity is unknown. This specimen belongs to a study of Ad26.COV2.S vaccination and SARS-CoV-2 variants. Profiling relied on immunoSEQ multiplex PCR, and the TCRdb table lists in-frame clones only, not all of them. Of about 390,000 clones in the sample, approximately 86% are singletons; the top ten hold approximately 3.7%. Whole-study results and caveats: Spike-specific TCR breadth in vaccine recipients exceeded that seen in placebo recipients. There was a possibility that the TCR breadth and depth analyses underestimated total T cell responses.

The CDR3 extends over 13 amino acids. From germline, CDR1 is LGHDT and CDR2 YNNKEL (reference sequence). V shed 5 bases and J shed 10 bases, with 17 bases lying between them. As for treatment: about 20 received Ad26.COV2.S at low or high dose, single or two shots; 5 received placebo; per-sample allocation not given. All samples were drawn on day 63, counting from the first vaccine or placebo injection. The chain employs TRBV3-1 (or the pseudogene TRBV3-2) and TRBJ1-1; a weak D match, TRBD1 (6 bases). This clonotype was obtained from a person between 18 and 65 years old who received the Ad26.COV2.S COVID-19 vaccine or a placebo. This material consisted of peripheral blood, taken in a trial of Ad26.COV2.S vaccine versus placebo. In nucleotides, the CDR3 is TGTGCCAGCAGCGCAAATACCCGGACAGCAGCTTTCTTT. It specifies CASSANTRTAAFF.